This T cell receptor (beta chain) originates from a study of Tregs in tolerant kidney transplant recipients. Study results and caveats: Biological reproducibility was not directly addressed in this study. Expanding Tregs on activated donor B cells appeared to best identify donor-specific TCRbeta clones. Validation in larger populations is needed because few patients were studied.

The germline CDR1 and CDR2 sequences are LGHNA and YSLEER. With V trimmed by 4 bases and J by 6 bases, 11 bases remained unmatched. This CDR3 has 16 amino acids. This clone was picked up many times. The antigen remains undetermined. Unstimulated Tregs (CD4+CD25+CD127-) and CD4+CD25- non-Tregs were sorted from PBMCs. Here immunoSEQ multiplex PCR was the method, and the copy in TCRdb shows in-frame clones only, minus some. The sample has over 50,000 clones; about 83% are singletons. Sequencing was carried out using CD4+ T cells from blood. The TCR was taken from a human donor in good health. The chain uses TRBV4-3 and TRBJ2-3, with TRBD2 matching 9 bases. In nucleotides, the CDR3 is TGCGCCAGCAGCCGGGACCCGGCGGGAGGGGGGGATACGCAGTATTTT. Protein product: CASSRDPAGGGDTQYF.